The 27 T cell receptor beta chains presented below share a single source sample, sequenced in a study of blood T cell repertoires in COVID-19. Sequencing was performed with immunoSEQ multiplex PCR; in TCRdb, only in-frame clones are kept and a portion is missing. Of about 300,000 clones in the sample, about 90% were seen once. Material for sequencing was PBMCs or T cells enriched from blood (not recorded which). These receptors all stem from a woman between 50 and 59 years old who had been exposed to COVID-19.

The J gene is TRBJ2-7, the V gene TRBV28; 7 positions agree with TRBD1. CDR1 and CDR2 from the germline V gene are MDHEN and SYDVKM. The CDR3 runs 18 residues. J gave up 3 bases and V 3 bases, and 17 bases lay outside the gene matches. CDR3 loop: CASSFLNRGSAHLYEQYF. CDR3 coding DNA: TGTGCCAGCAGTTTCCTAAACAGGGGAAGCGCTCATCTCTACGAGCAGTACTTC.

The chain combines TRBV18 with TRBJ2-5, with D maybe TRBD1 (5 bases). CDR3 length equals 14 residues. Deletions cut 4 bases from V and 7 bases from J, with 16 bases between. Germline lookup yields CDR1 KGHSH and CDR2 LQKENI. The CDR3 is CASSQGISGRTQYF. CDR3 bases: TGTGCCAGCTCACAAGGGATCTCAGGGCGGACCCAGTACTTC.

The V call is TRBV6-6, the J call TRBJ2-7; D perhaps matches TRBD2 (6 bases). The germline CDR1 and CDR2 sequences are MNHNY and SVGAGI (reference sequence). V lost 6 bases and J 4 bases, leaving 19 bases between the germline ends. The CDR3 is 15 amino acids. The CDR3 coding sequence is TGTGCCAGCAGCCCCGGGGAGGACCCGAGGTACGAGCAGTACTTC. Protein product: CASSPGEDPRYEQYF.

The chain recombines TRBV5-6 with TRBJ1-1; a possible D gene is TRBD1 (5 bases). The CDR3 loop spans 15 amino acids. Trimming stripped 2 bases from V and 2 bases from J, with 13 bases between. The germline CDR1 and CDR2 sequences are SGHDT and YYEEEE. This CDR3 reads CASSLLETVNTEAFF. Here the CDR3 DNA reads TGTGCCAGCAGCTTACTGGAGACAGTCAACACTGAAGCTTTCTTT. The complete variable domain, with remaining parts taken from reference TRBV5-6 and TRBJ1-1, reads DAGVTQSPTHLIKTRGQQVTLRCSPKSGHDTVSWYQQALGQGPQFIFQYYEEEERQRGNFPDRFSGHQFPNYSSELNVNALLLGDSALYLCASSLLETVNTEAFFGQGTRLTVV.

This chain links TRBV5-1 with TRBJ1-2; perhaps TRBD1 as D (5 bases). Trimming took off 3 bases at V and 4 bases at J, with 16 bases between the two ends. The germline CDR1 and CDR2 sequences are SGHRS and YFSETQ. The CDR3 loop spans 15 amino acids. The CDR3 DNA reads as TGCGCCAGCAGCTACGCATTAGGGGATGGCTATGGCTACACCTTC. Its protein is CASSYALGDGYGYTF.

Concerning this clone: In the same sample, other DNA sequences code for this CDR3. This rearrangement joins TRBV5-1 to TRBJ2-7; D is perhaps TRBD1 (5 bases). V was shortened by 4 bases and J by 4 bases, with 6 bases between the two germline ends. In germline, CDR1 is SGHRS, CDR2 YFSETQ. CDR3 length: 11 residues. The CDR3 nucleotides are TGCGCCAGCAGCAGGGGTTACGAGCAGTACTTC. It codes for CASSRGYEQYF.

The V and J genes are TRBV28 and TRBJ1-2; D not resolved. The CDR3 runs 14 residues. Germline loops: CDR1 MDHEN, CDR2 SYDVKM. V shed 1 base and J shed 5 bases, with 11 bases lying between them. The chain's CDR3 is CASSLLEMVYGYTF. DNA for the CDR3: TGTGCCAGCAGTTTATTAGAGATGGTATATGGCTACACCTTC.

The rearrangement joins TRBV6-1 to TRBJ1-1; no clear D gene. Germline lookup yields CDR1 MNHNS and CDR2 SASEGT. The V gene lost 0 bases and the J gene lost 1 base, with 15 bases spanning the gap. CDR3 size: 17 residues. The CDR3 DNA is TGTGCCAGCAGTGAAGCGTTTCGCGTCGGGTCGAACACTGAAGCTTTCTTT. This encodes CASSEAFRVGSNTEAFF.

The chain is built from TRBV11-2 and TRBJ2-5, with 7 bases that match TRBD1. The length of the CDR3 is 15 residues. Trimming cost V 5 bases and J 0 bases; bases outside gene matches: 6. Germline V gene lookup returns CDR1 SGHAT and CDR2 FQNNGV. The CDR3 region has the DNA TGTGCCAGCAGCGACCGGGACAGAAACCAAGAGACCCAGTACTTC. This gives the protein CASSDRDRNQETQYF.

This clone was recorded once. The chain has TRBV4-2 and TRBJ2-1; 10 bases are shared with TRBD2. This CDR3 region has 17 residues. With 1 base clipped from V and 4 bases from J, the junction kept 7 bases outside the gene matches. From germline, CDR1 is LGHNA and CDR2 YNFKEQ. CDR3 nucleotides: TGTGCCAGCAGCCAAGGACTTTTAGCGGGGGGATACAATGAGCAGTTCTTC. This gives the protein CASSQGLLAGGYNEQFF.

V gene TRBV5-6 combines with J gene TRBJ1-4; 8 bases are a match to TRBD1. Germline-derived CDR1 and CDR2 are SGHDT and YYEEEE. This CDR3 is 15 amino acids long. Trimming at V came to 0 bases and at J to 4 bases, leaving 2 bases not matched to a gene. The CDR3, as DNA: TGTGCCAGCAGCTTGGGACAGGGGCGTAATGAAAAACTGTTTTTT. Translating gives CASSLGQGRNEKLFF.

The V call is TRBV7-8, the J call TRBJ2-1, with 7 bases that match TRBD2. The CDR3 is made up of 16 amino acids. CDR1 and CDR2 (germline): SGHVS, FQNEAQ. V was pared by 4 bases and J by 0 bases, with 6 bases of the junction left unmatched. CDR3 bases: TGTGCCAGCAGCTCATACCCGGGGGGCTCCTACAATGAGCAGTTCTTC. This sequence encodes CASSSYPGGSYNEQFF.

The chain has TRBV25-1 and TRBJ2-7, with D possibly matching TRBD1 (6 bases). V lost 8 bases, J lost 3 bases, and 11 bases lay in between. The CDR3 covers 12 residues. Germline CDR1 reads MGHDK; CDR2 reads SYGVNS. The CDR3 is CASGSQGYEQYF. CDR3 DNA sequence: TGTGCCAGCGGTTCACAGGGCTACGAGCAGTACTTC.

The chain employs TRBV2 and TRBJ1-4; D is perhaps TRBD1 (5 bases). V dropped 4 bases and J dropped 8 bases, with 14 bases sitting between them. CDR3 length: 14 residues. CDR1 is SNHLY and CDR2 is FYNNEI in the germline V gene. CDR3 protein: CASSAGRVREKLFF. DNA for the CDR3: TGTGCCAGCAGTGCGGGCAGGGTTCGGGAAAAACTGTTTTTT.

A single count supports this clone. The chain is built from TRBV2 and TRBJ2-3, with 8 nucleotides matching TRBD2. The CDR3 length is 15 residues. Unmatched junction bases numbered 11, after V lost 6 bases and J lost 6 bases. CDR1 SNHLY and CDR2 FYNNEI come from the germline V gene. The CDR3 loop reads CASRTGGLQVDTQYF. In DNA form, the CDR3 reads TGTGCCAGCAGGACGGGGGGGCTTCAAGTGGATACGCAGTATTTT.

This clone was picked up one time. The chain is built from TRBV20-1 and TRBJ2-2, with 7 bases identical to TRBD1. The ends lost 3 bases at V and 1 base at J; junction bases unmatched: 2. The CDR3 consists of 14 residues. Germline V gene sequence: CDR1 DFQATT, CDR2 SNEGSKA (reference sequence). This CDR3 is CSASRQGNTGELFF. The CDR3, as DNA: TGCAGTGCTAGTAGACAGGGGAACACCGGGGAGCTGTTTTTT.

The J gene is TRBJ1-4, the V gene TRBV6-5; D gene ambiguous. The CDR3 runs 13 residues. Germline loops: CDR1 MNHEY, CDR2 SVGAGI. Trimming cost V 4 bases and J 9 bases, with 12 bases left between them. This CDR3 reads CASSSWAVKKLFF. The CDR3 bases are TGTGCCAGCAGTTCCTGGGCCGTGAAAAAACTGTTTTTT.

The CDR3 DNA sequence: TGTGCCAGCAGCTTAGGACAGGGGGGATACGAGCAGTACTTC. It yields the protein CASSLGQGGYEQYF. V gene TRBV7-2 combines with J gene TRBJ2-7, with TRBD1 matching over 9 bases. The CDR3 is made up of 14 amino acids. CDR1 is SGHTA and CDR2 is FQGNSA in the germline V gene. Trimming removed 1 base from V and 4 bases from J; junction bases left unmatched: 2.

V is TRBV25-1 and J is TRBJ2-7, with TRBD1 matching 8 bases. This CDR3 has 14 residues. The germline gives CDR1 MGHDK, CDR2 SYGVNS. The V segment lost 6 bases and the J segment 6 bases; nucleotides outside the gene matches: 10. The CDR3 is CASRPTGVLLEQYF. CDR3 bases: TGTGCCAGCAGGCCGACAGGGGTCCTCCTCGAGCAGTACTTC.

As DNA, the CDR3 is TGTGCCAGCAGTCCAACACGGGTTAATTCACCCCTCCACTTT. It specifies CASSPTRVNSPLHF. The gene calls are TRBV27 and TRBJ1-6; no clear D gene. Deletions cut 5 bases from V and 6 bases from J, with 11 bases between. The CDR3 totals 14 residues. The germline V gene has CDR1 MNHEY and CDR2 SMNVEV (reference sequence).

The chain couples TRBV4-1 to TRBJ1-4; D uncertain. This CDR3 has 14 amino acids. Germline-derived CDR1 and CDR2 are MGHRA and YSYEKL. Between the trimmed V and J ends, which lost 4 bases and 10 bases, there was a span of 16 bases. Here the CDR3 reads CASSREGTEGKLFF. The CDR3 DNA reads TGCGCCAGCAGCCGAGAAGGTACAGAGGGAAAACTGTTTTTT.

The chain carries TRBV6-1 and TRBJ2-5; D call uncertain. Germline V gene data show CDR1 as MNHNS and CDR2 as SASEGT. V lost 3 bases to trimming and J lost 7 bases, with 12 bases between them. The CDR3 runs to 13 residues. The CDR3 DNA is TGTGCCAGCAGTGATGCGACGCCGGGGACCCAGTACTTC. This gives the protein CASSDATPGTQYF.

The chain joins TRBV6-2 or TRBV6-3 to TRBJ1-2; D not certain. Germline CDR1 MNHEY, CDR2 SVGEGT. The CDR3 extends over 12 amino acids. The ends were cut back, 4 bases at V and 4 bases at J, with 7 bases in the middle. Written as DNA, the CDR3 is TGTGCCAGCAGTTCACAGATCTATGGCTACACCTTC. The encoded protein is CASSSQIYGYTF.

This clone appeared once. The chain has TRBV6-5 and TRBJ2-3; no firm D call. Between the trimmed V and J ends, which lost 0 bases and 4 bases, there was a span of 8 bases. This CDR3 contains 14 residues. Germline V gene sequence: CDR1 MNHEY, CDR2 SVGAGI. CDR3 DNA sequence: TGTGCCAGCAGTTACTCCTACTACTCAGATACGCAGTATTTT. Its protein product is CASSYSYYSDTQYF.

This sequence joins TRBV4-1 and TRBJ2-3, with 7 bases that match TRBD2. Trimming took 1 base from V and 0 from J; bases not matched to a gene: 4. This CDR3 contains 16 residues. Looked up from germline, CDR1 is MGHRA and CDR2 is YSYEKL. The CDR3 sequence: CASSQGRRGSTDTQYF. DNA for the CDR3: TGCGCCAGCAGCCAAGGACGGCGGGGGAGCACAGATACGCAGTATTTT.

The CDR3 region has the DNA TGTGCCAGCAGCGCCCGGGGGAGGGACAGGGGCTACGAGCAGTACTTC. Protein product: CASSARGRDRGYEQYF. The gene calls are TRBV7-2 and TRBJ2-7; 10 positions agree with TRBD1. V shed 5 bases, J shed 3 bases, and the junction held 10 bases outside the gene matches. Germline V gene sequence: CDR1 SGHTA, CDR2 FQGNSA. CDR3 length: 16 residues.

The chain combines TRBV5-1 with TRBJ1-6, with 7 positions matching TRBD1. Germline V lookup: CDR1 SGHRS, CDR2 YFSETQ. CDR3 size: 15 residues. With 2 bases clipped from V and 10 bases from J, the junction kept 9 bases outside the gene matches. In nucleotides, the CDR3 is TGCGCCAGCAGCTTCGACAGGGTGGGTAGCTCACCCCTCCACTTT. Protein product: CASSFDRVGSSPLHF. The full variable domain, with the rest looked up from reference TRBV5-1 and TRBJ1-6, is KAGVTQTPRYLIKTRGQQVTLSCSPISGHRSVSWYQQTPGQGLQFLFEYFSETQRNKGNFPGRFSGRQFSNSRSEMNVSTLELGDSALYLCASSFDRVGSSPLHFGNGTRLTVT.